The 9 T cell receptor beta chains given below trace back to one sample, sequenced in a study of response to subunit inactivated influenza vaccine. TCRdb reanalysed the RT-PCR reads using MiXCR and keeps one entry per CDR3 protein. Found here are around 200,000 distinct CDR3 sequences, roughly 14% of them singletons; the top ten hold 26%. The sample consisted of CD8+ T cells sorted from PBMCs, taken approximately 5 days after vaccination. The receptors shown here come from a man between 45 and 60 years old who received an inactivated influenza vaccine.

This clonotype was found many times. The chain couples TRBV12-3 or TRBV12-4 to TRBJ2-7; D is possibly TRBD1 (6 bases). V was pared by 5 bases and J by 5 bases, with 10 bases between. The CDR3 loop spans 12 amino acids. The CDR3 here is CASSPYRDEQYF. The CDR3 DNA sequence: TGTGCCAGCAGTCCATACAGGGACGAGCAGTACTTC.

This clonotype was seen only a few times. CDR3 sequence: CASSVAGGGNEQFF. The CDR3 DNA is TGTGCCAGCAGCGTAGCGGGAGGGGGCAATGAGCAGTTCTTC. J is TRBJ2-1 and V is TRBV9; 8 bases map to TRBD2. The CDR3 has 14 residues. CDR1 and CDR2 from the germline V gene are SGDLS and YYNGEE. The J segment lost 6 bases and the V segment lost 0 bases, leaving 2 bases of the junction unmatched. Combining the CDR3 with reference TRBV9 and TRBJ2-1 gives the whole variable domain DSGVTQTPKHLITATGQRVTLRCSPRSGDLSVYWYQQSLDQGLQFLIQYYNGEERAKGNILERFSAQQFPDLHSELNLSSLELGDSALYFCASSVAGGGNEQFFGPGTRLTVL.

This sequence joins TRBV6-5 and TRBJ2-7, with TRBD2 matching over 8 bases. Trimming removed 0 bases from V and 7 bases from J; junction bases left unmatched: 5. In germline, CDR1 is MNHEY, CDR2 SVGAGI. The CDR3 extends over 14 amino acids. This chain's CDR3 is CASSYSNREGEQYF. The DNA of the CDR3 is TGTGCCAGCAGTTACTCGAACCGGGAGGGGGAGCAGTACTTC.

The rearrangement uses TRBV12-3 or TRBV12-4 and TRBJ1-4, with 8 bases aligning to TRBD1. This CDR3 is 14 amino acids long. V dropped 5 bases and J dropped 1; count of bases not matched to a gene: 0. The CDR3 DNA reads TGTGCCAGCAGTACAGGGGGAACTAATGAAAAACTGTTTTTT. Translated: CASSTGGTNEKLFF.

The V gene is TRBV7-6, the J gene TRBJ2-7, with TRBD1 identical over 8 bases. Germline V gene lookup returns CDR1 SGHVS and CDR2 FNYEAQ. CDR3 length: 16 residues. The V gene end was trimmed by 1 base and the J gene end by 0 bases; junction bases not matched to a gene: 5. For the CDR3, the DNA is TGTGCCAGCAGCTTAGTTGGGGACAGGTCCTCCTACGAGCAGTACTTC. This sequence encodes CASSLVGDRSSYEQYF.

Of note for this clonotype: A much larger clone sits a single nucleotide away, making a read error possible. This chain joins TRBV3-1 and TRBJ2-5, with a weak D call TRBD1 (5 bases). This CDR3 spans 16 amino acids. Per germline, CDR1 LGHDT and CDR2 YNNKEL (reference sequence). V shed 0 bases and J shed 5 bases, with 16 bases lying between them. The CDR3, as DNA: TGTGCCAGCAGCCAAGACCTCCTCAGGGATTGTGAGACCCAGTACTTC. Translation gives CASSQDLLRDCETQYF.

This clonotype was seen ten or more times. V gene TRBV29-1 combines with J gene TRBJ2-7, with TRBD2 as a possible D gene (6 bases). The CDR3 loop spans 15 amino acids. The V and J ends lost 1 base and 0 bases respectively, with 13 bases between them. From germline, CDR1 is SQVTM and CDR2 ANQGSEA. The CDR3 DNA sequence: TGCAGCGTTGAAGGAGGTAGCGGAAGCTCCTACGAGCAGTACTTC. Its translation is CSVEGGSGSSYEQYF.

This clonotype was counted between two and nine times. The genes are TRBV7-9 and TRBJ2-3; weak D call: TRBD1 (5 bases). Germline-derived CDR1 and CDR2 are SEHNR and FQNEAQ (reference sequence). Between the trimmed V and J ends, which lost 5 bases and 6 bases, there was a span of 15 bases. The CDR3 runs to 14 residues. The CDR3 DNA sequence: TGTGCCAGCAGCCCTGCGACAGTTCGGGATACGCAGTATTTT. Its translation: CASSPATVRDTQYF. Drawing the rest from reference TRBV7-9 and TRBJ2-3, the complete variable domain is DTGVSQNPRHKITKRGQNVTFRCDPISEHNRLYWYRQTLGQGPEFLTYFQNEAQLEKSRLLSDRFSAERPKGSFSTLEIQRTEQGDSAMYLCASSPATVRDTQYFGPGTRLTVL.

The J gene is TRBJ2-7, the V gene TRBV7-2, with D uncertain. CDR1 is SGHTA and CDR2 is FQGNSA in the germline V gene. The V end was cut by 2 bases, the J end by 5 bases, with 13 bases between. The CDR3 spans 14 residues. CDR3 coding DNA: TGTGCCAGCAGCTTACTGGCCGGGTTCGACGAGCAGTACTTC. The encoded protein is CASSLLAGFDEQYF.